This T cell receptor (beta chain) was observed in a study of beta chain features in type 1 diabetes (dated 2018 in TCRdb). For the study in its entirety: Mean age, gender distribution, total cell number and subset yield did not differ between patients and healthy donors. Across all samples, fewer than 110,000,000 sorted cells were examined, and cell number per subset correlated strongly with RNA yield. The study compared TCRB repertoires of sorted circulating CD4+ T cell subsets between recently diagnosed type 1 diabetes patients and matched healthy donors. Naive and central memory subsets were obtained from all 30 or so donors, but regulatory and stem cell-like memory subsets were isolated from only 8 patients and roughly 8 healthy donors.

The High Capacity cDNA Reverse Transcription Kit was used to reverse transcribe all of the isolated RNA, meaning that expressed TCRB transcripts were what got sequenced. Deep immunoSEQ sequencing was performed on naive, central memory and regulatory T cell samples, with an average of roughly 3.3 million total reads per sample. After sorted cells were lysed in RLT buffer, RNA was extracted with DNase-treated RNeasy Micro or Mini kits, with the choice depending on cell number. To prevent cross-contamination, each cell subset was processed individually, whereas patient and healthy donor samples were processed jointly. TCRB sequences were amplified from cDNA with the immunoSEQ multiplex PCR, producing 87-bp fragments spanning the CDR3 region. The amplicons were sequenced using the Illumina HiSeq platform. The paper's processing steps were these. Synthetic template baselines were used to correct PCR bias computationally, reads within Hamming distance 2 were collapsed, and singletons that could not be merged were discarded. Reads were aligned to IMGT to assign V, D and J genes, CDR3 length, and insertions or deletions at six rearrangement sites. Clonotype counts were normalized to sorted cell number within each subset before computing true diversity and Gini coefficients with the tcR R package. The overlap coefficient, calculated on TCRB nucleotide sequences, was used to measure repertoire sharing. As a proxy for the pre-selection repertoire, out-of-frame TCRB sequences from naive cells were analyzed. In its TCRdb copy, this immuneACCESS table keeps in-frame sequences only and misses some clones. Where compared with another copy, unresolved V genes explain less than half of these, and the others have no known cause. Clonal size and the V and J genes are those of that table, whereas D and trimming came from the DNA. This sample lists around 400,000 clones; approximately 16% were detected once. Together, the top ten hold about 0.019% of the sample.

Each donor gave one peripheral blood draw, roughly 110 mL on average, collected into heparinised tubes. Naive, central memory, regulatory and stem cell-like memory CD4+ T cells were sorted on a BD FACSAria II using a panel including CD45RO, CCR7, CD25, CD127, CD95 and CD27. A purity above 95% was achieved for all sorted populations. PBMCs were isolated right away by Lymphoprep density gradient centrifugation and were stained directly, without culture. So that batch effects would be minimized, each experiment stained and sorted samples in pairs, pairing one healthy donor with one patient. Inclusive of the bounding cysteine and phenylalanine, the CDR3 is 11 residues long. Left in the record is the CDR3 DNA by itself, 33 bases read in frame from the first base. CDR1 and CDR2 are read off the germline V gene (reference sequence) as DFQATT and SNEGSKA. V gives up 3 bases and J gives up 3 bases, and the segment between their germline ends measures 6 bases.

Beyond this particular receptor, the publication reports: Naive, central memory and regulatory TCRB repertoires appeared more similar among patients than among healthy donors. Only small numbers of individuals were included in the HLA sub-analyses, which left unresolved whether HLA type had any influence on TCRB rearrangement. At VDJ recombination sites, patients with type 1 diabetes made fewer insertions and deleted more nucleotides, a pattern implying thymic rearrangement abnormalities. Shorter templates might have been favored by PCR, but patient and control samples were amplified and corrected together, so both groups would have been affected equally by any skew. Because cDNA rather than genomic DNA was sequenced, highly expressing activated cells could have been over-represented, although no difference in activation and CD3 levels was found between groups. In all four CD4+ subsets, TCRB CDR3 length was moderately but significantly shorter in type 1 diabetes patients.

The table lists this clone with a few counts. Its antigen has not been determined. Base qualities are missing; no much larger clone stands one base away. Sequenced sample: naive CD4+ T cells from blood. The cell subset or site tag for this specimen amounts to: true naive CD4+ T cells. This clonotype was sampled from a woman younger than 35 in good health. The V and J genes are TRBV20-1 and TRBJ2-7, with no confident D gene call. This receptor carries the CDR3 CSARSGYEQYF. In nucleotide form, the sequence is TGCAGTGCTAGGTCAGGCTACGAGCAGTACTTC.